These 32 T cell receptor beta chains came from one sample sequenced in a study of regulatory T cells in long-lasting Graves disease. Time point of the sample: persistent/refractory GD, antithyroid drugs over 5 years with positive TRAb. TCR sequences were obtained from RNA taken from PBMCs. Sequencing libraries for TCR beta were prepared with iRepertoire HTBI primers and Arm-PCR of CDR3 regions. TCRdb recomputed calls from the multiplex PCR reads with MiXCR, one row per CDR3 protein. The data contain roughly 450,000 distinct CDR3 sequences, about 20% of them singletons. The sample in question was peripheral blood mononuclear cells (PBMCs), obtained when the disease was refractory, from a patient treated with antithyroid drugs. These receptor sequences come from a female donor with Graves disease.

This clonotype came up many times. This rearrangement joins TRBV10-3 to TRBJ2-7; 7 nucleotides match TRBD2. The junction had 18 bases not matched to a gene; V was cut back by 11 bases and J by 5 bases. CDR3 length: 15 amino acids. The V gene's germline CDR1 is ENHRY and CDR2 SYGVKD. DNA of the CDR3: TGTGCCGCGCATGGTCATGCGGGAGAGAGGAACGAGCAGTACTTC. Its translation is CAAHGHAGERNEQYF.

This clonotype was recorded a few times. The rearrangement links TRBV12-3 or TRBV12-4 to TRBJ1-1; possibly TRBD1 for D (6 bases). Trimming shortened V by 6 bases and J by 7 bases, and 18 bases separated the two germline ends. This CDR3 comprises 14 residues. The CDR3 bases are TGTGCCAGCAGCGAAGGGGGGGGTAACCTTGAAGCTTTCTTT. Translation gives CASSEGGGNLEAFF.

Comments on this clonotype: A much more abundant neighbour one base away suggests this may be a read error. As DNA, the CDR3 is TGTGCCAGCCCGGAGTTAGGAGTCGGGGAGGGGAACACTGAAGCTTTCTTT. Amino acid sequence: CASPELGVGEGNTEAFF. The chain is built from TRBV7-9 and TRBJ1-1; no clear D. Germline V gene data show CDR1 as SEHNR and CDR2 as FQNEAQ (reference sequence). The V gene lost 8 bases and the J gene lost 1 base, with 23 bases spanning the gap. The CDR3 consists of 17 residues.

This clonotype was seen more than once but under ten times. The chain uses TRBV7-3 and TRBJ2-2; D is uncertain. Deletions cut 4 bases from V and 0 bases from J, with 12 bases between. Germline V gives CDR1 SGHTA, CDR2 FQGTGA. The CDR3 loop spans 16 amino acids. The CDR3 spells CASSSALGPNTGELFF. CDR3 coding DNA: TGTGCCAGCAGCTCCGCCCTTGGTCCGAACACCGGGGAGCTGTTTTTT.

The sample holds many counts of this clonotype. This sequence joins TRBV11-3 and TRBJ1-5; tentative D call: TRBD1 (6 bases). The CDR3 contains 15 residues. V dropped 5 bases and J dropped 0 bases, with 11 bases sitting between them. Germline V CDR1 and CDR2: SGHNT, YENEEA. Written as DNA, the CDR3 is TGTGCCAGCAGCGGTGACAGGACTAGCAATCAGCCCCAGCATTTT. Translation gives CASSGDRTSNQPQHF.

This clonotype came up many times. Here the CDR3 reads CASSPNRDSGYTF. CDR3 nucleotide sequence: TGTGCCAGCAGCCCCAACCGGGACAGTGGCTACACCTTC. The chain joins TRBV12-3 or TRBV12-4 to TRBJ1-2, with 7 bases identical to TRBD1. J gave up 7 bases and V 6 bases, and 8 bases lay outside the gene matches. The CDR3 loop spans 13 amino acids.

The chain recombines TRBV18 with TRBJ2-2; the match to TRBD1 covers 9 bases. V lost 3 bases and J lost 1; bases outside the gene matches: 3. Germline V CDR1 and CDR2: KGHSH, LQKENI. This CDR3 comprises 16 residues. DNA for the CDR3: TGTGCCAGCTCACCTCCGGGACAGGGGAACACCGGGGAGCTGTTTTTT. Protein sequence: CASSPPGQGNTGELFF.

The J gene is TRBJ1-1, the V gene TRBV7-2; 10 nucleotides match TRBD1. The CDR3 totals 16 residues. The junction had 8 bases not matched to a gene; V was cut back by 4 bases and J by 3 bases. Germline CDR1 SGHTA, CDR2 FQGNSA. CDR3 coding DNA: TGTGCCAGCAGCTCAGACAGGGGGCGCAGCCACACTGAAGCTTTCTTT. This gives the protein CASSSDRGRSHTEAFF.

V gene TRBV7-3 combines with J gene TRBJ2-7; D is uncertain. Per germline, CDR1 SGHTA and CDR2 FQGTGA. The V end was cut by 5 bases, the J end by 2 bases, with 10 bases between. CDR3 length equals 13 residues. The CDR3 reads CASSQGYTYEQYF. The CDR3 DNA reads as TGTGCCAGCAGCCAAGGGTATACCTACGAGCAGTACTTC.

This clonotype turned up a few times. CDR3 protein: CATSRGQGAEGYTF. CDR3 bases: TGTGCCACCAGCAGAGGACAGGGGGCGGAGGGCTACACCTTC. The J gene is TRBJ1-2, the V gene TRBV15; 10 bases fit TRBD1. The ends lost 1 base at V and 8 bases at J; junction bases unmatched: 4. CDR1 and CDR2 from the germline V gene are LNHNV and YYDKDF (reference sequence). This CDR3 has 14 residues.

This clonotype appeared many times. The chain links TRBV12-3 or TRBV12-4 to TRBJ2-7; TRBD2 matches at 10 bases. With V trimmed by 1 base and J by 4 bases, 4 bases remained unmatched. There are 15 residues in the CDR3. The CDR3 loop reads CASSLEREGAYEQYF. The CDR3 nucleotides are TGTGCCAGCAGTTTAGAGCGGGAGGGCGCGTACGAGCAGTACTTC.

Notes on this clonotype: A read error likely explains this, since a far larger clone differs by one base. This rearrangement joins TRBV11-2 to TRBJ1-4; 9 positions match TRBD1. The V segment lost 10 bases and the J segment 5 bases; nucleotides outside the gene matches: 14. CDR3 length equals 16 residues. Germline V gives CDR1 SGHAT, CDR2 FQNNGV. Here the CDR3 DNA reads TGTGCCATCAGTGACCCGACAGGGGGTAGGAATGAAAAACTGTTTTTT. It is translated as CAISDPTGGRNEKLFF. The whole variable domain, remainder taken from reference TRBV11-2 and TRBJ1-4, is EAGVAQSPRYKIIEKRQSVAFWCNPISGHATLYWYQQILGQGPKLLIQFQNNGVVDDSQLPKDRFSAERLKGVDSTLKIQPAKLEDSAVYLCAISDPTGGRNEKLFFGSGTQLSVL.

This clonotype came up once. The chain recombines TRBV20-1 with TRBJ2-2, with TRBD1 matching 9 bases. The CDR3 has 14 amino acids. Germline V gene sequence: CDR1 DFQATT, CDR2 SNEGSKA (reference sequence). J was trimmed by 4 bases and V by 3 bases; bases with no gene match: 3. The CDR3 reads CSARGQGGTGELFF. The CDR3 nucleotides read TGCAGTGCTAGGGGACAGGGAGGCACCGGGGAGCTGTTTTTT.

This chain uses TRBV5-6 with TRBJ1-2; D may be TRBD1 (6 bases). The CDR3 is 13 residues long. V lost 7 bases and J lost 4, with 14 bases in between. Germline CDR1 reads SGHDT; CDR2 reads YYEEEE. This chain's CDR3 is CASRDRDTYGYTF. As DNA, the CDR3 is TGTGCCAGCCGTGATCGGGACACCTATGGCTACACCTTC.

This clonotype has a handful of counts. This chain joins TRBV7-2 and TRBJ2-4; TRBD2 is a possible D gene (5 bases). Germline V gene data show CDR1 as SGHTA and CDR2 as FQGNSA. V lost 1 base and J lost 0, with 13 bases in between. This CDR3 comprises 17 residues. The CDR3 here is CASSLEARVLAKNIQYF. The CDR3 nucleotides are TGTGCCAGCAGCTTAGAGGCGCGGGTATTAGCCAAAAACATTCAGTACTTC.

A few counts support this clonotype. V usage is TRBV28 and J usage is TRBJ2-7, with TRBD1 as a possible D gene (7 bases). V was shortened by 8 bases and J by 4 bases, with 21 bases between the two germline ends. Germline V gene sequence: CDR1 MDHEN, CDR2 SYDVKM. The CDR3 contains 15 residues. The CDR3 sequence: CASGGTALGSYEQYF. CDR3 DNA: TGTGCCAGCGGGGGGACAGCTCTGGGCTCATACGAGCAGTACTTC.

This clonotype was detected a few times. V gene TRBV3-2 combines with J gene TRBJ2-7; TRBD2 is taken as the D call from the table, unchecked against the DNA. TRBV3-2 is given as a pseudogene. CDR3 length equals 17 residues. Written as DNA, the CDR3 is TGTGCCAGCAGCCAAGACGGGACTAGCGGGAGATACGACGAGCAGTACTTC. This codes for CASSQDGTSGRYDEQYF.

The sample holds many counts of this clonotype. V and J are TRBV29-1 and TRBJ1-4; the D is unclear. The V end was cut by 0 bases, the J end by 11 bases, with 10 bases between. Germline V CDR1 and CDR2: SQVTM, ANQGSEA. CDR3 size: 12 residues. The CDR3 here is CSVEEGPGKLFF. CDR3 DNA: TGCAGCGTTGAAGAAGGACCGGGGAAACTGTTTTTT.

The chain couples TRBV19 to TRBJ2-7; 10 bases are a match to TRBD2. The CDR3 runs to 16 residues. The V gene's germline CDR1 is LNHDA and CDR2 SQIVND (reference sequence). After removal of 5 bases from V and 2 bases from J, the junction contained 9 bases not matched to a gene. For the CDR3, the DNA is TGTGCCAGTAGTTTCCCGGGACTAGCGTCCACCTACGAGCAGTACTTC. Translation gives CASSFPGLASTYEQYF.

About this clonotype: This may arise from a read error, as a much more abundant clone is one base away. The rearrangement uses TRBV6-2 or TRBV6-3 and TRBJ1-2; D is undetermined. This CDR3 is 13 amino acids long. Germline V gene sequence: CDR1 MNHEY, CDR2 SVGEGT. CDR3: CTSSYQRNYGYTF. CDR3 coding DNA: TGTACCAGCAGTTACCAACGGAACTATGGCTACACCTTC.

The V gene is TRBV20-1, the J gene TRBJ2-7; D gene unclear. This CDR3 comprises 13 residues. Germline values: CDR1 DFQATT, CDR2 SNEGSKA (reference sequence). Trimming shortened V by 1 base and J by 0 bases, and 7 bases separated the two germline ends. The CDR3 DNA reads TGCAGTGCTAGAGGTGAAGTCTCCTACGAGCAGTACTTC. It encodes CSARGEVSYEQYF.

This clonotype was observed once. The J gene is TRBJ2-7, the V gene TRBV2; 9 nucleotides agree with TRBD2. The CDR3 is made up of 17 amino acids. The ends lost 6 bases at V and 7 bases at J; junction bases unmatched: 19. Looked up from germline, CDR1 is SNHLY and CDR2 is FYNNEI. In DNA form, the CDR3 reads TGTGCCAGCAGCCAAGAGCGGCTAGCGGGACACCCTTGGGAGCAGTACTTC. Its protein is CASSQERLAGHPWEQYF.

In this sample, this clonotype turned up many times. The V call is TRBV3-1, the J call TRBJ1-2; no reliable D call. Germline CDR1 is LGHDT and CDR2 is YNNKEL (reference sequence). CDR3 length equals 14 residues. V lost 0 bases to trimming and J lost 6 bases, with 11 bases between them. In nucleotides, the CDR3 is TGTGCCAGCAGCCAAGAGGGCTGGGAAGATGGCTACACCTTC. It encodes CASSQEGWEDGYTF.

The gene calls are TRBV12-3 or TRBV12-4 and TRBJ2-5; unclear D gene. The CDR3 runs to 13 residues. V was trimmed by 7 bases and J by 5 bases, leaving 14 bases between them. This CDR3 reads CASIMGLGETQYF. In DNA form, the CDR3 reads TGTGCCAGCATCATGGGATTAGGGGAGACCCAGTACTTC.

This chain uses TRBV28 with TRBJ2-7; 8 bases fit TRBD2. The CDR3 is 16 residues long. The ends lost 7 bases at V and 5 bases at J; junction bases unmatched: 16. Germline CDR1 and CDR2: MDHEN and SYDVKM. CDR3 sequence reads: CASTIGGGGSVHEQYF. The CDR3 DNA follows: TGTGCCAGCACCATCGGGGGGGGGGGCTCGGTCCACGAGCAGTACTTC.

The rearrangement joins TRBV18 to TRBJ2-7; D is possibly TRBD1 (5 bases). V was clipped by 6 bases and J by 5 bases, with 14 bases between them. CDR1 is KGHSH, CDR2 LQKENI, per germline. The CDR3 loop spans 13 amino acids. DNA for the CDR3: TGTGCCAGCTCCCCCCCAGGGTGGAACGAGCAGTACTTC. It is translated as CASSPPGWNEQYF.

This clonotype occurred many times. The V call is TRBV29-1, the J call TRBJ2-5, with 11 nucleotides matching TRBD2. The CDR3 loop spans 15 amino acids. Germline lookup yields CDR1 SQVTM and CDR2 ANQGSEA. Trimming cost V 1 base and J 5 bases; bases outside gene matches: 6. The CDR3 spells CSVEVSGGAGETQYF. CDR3 DNA sequence: TGCAGCGTTGAAGTTAGCGGGGGGGCCGGGGAGACCCAGTACTTC.

This clonotype was seen ten or more times. V usage is TRBV28 and J usage is TRBJ2-5, with D uncertain. Per germline, CDR1 MDHEN and CDR2 SYDVKM. CDR3 length: 14 residues. With 2 bases removed from V and 2 bases from J, the gap between germline ends came to 9 bases. Written as DNA, the CDR3 is TGTGCCAGCAGTTTAGGCGGCAAACAAGAGACCCAGTACTTC. Its translation is CASSLGGKQETQYF.

The rearrangement joins TRBV30 to TRBJ1-1, with D maybe TRBD1 (6 bases). V was pared by 0 bases and J by 7 bases, with 12 bases between. The CDR3 consists of 13 residues. CDR1 and CDR2 (germline): GTSNPN, SVGIG (reference sequence). CDR3 bases: TGTGCCTGGAGTGTACTTGGGGGGCGTGAAGCTTTCTTT. It encodes CAWSVLGGREAFF.

This clonotype was detected many times. The chain has TRBV2 and TRBJ2-7; TRBD1 matches at 9 bases. This CDR3 contains 13 residues. From germline, CDR1 is SNHLY and CDR2 FYNNEI. The trim removed 9 bases at V and 5 bases at J, leaving 8 bases unmatched. The CDR3 DNA sequence: TGTGCCAGTAGGGTGGACAGGGGCCACGAGCAGTACTTC. The encoded protein is CASRVDRGHEQYF.

This clonotype showed up many times. The chain joins TRBV2 to TRBJ1-6; D possibly corresponds to TRBD1 (5 bases). V was cut by 10 bases and J by 10 bases, with 20 bases left in between. Germline values: CDR1 SNHLY, CDR2 FYNNEI. This CDR3 has 14 amino acids. CDR3 residues: CATPPRGGGSPLHF. The CDR3 coding sequence is TGTGCCACCCCGCCAAGGGGCGGGGGATCACCCCTCCACTTT.

This chain joins TRBV20-1 and TRBJ1-4; no clear D. The CDR3 loop spans 12 amino acids. Trimming left V 3 bases short and J 8 bases short, with 10 bases between. Germline V gene lookup returns CDR1 DFQATT and CDR2 SNEGSKA (reference sequence). CDR3 region: CSARQSREKLFF. DNA for the CDR3: TGCAGTGCTAGGCAGAGTAGGGAAAAACTGTTTTTT.